A selection of T cell receptor beta chains follows, all from one sample in a study of blood T cells in healthy people across ages. TCRdb analysed the 5' RACE reads with MiXCR anew, one entry per CDR3 protein. Of about 760,000 distinct CDR3 sequences in the sample, 56% were seen once. Source material: blood. The source of these receptors is a man between 40 and 49 years old in good health. The CDR3 runs from the conserved cysteine through the conserved F or W. A D gene is named only where the DNA matches it firmly. Clone size is given for some rows only: seen once, a few or many times, or a class if the clone is expanded.

>TRBV7-2|TRBJ1-1|once|NA
TGTGCCAGCAGCTTATTTGTAAGTTCCAACACTGAAGCTTTCTTT
CASSLFVSSNTEAFF
>TRBV7-2|TRBJ2-5|few|TRBD2
TGTGCCAGCAGCCAAAGGACTAGCCGGGCAGGGACCCAGTACTTC
CASSQRTSRAGTQYF
>TRBV7-8|TRBJ2-5|NA|NA
TGTGCCAGCAGCCAGACAGACTTCCAAGAGACCCAGTACTTC
CASSQTDFQETQYF
>TRBV20-1|TRBJ1-5|NA|TRBD1
TGCAGTGTTTACAGGGGGTCTCAGCCCCAGCATTTT
CSVYRGSQPQHF
>TRBV12-5|TRBJ1-1|NA|NA
TGTGCTAGTGCTATACCCCGGGGGGTAGCTTTCTTT
CASAIPRGVAFF
>TRBV20-1|TRBJ1-1|NA|TRBD1
TGCAGTGCTAGGGGGGACAGGGGGAACACTGAAGCTTTCTTT
CSARGDRGNTEAFF
>TRBV2|TRBJ2-2|NA|NA
TGTGCCAGCAGTCGTAGCAGATCGAACACCGGGGAGCTGTTTTTT
CASSRSRSNTGELFF
>TRBV20-1|TRBJ2-3|many|NA
TGCAGTGCTAGCGCGAGGGGCCTTACCACAGATACGCAGTATTTT
CSASARGLTTDTQYF
>TRBV29-1|TRBJ2-2|NA|NA
TGCAGCGTACGCAGGGGCACGAACACCGGGGAGCTGTTTTTT
CSVRRGTNTGELFF
>TRBV20-1|TRBJ2-7|few|NA
TGCAGTGCAAATCATCGAGATATTCCGTACTTC
CSANHRDIPYF
>TRBV7-9|TRBJ2-6|few|NA
TGTGCCAGCAGCCCCCAGGACCTCTCTGGGGCCAACGTCCTGACTTTC
CASSPQDLSGANVLTF
>TRBV4-2|TRBJ1-2|NA|NA
TGTGCCAGCAGCCAAGACCAGACCCCTATATATGGCTACACCTTC
CASSQDQTPIYGYTF
>TRBV12-3/TRBV12-4|TRBJ1-2|NA|NA
TGTGCCAGCAGCCGCGGACATTGTGGCTACACCTTC
CASSRGHCGYTF
>TRBV20-1|TRBJ1-2|once|NA
TGCAGTGCAAATCTAAGGGTTAAATATGGCTACACCTTC
CSANLRVKYGYTF
>TRBV9|TRBJ2-5|NA|TRBD2
TGTGCCAGCAGCCCTCGTTCGAGCGGGGTTGGAGAGACCCAGTACTTC
CASSPRSSGVGETQYF
>TRBV12-3/TRBV12-4|TRBJ2-1|NA|NA
TGTGCCAGCAGTTTAAGTGTAGGGTACAATGAGCAGTTCTTC
CASSLSVGYNEQFF
>TRBV6-5|TRBJ2-1|once|TRBD1
TGTGCCAGCGAGGGCCTGGGACAGGGGGCCTCTGAGCAGTTCTTC
CASEGLGQGASEQFF
>TRBV7-2|TRBJ1-2|few|TRBD1
TGTGCCAGCAGCTTATCCGGACAGGGGGCCAGGGGCTACACCTTC
CASSLSGQGARGYTF
>TRBV10-1|TRBJ1-4|once|NA
TGCGCCAGAAGAAGGGCCTCGCCGGAGGGGAATGAAAAACTGTTTTTT
CARRRASPEGNEKLFF
>TRBV12-3/TRBV12-4|TRBJ1-1|NA|NA
TGTGCCAGCAGTTTCGCCAGGGTCTCTGAAGCTTTCTTT
CASSFARVSEAFF